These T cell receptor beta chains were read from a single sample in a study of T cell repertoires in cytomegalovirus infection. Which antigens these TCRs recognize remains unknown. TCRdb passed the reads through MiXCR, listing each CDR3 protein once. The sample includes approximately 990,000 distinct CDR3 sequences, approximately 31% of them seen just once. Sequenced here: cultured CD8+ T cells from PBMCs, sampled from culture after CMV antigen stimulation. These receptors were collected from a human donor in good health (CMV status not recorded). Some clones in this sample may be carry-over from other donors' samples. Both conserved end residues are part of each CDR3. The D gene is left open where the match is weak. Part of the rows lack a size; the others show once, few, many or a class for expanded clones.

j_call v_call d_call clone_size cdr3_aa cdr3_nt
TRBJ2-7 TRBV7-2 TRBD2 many CASSRPRLATEEQYF TGTGCCAGCAGCCGCCCCCGACTAGCGACCGAGGAGCAGTACTTC
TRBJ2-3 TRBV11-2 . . CASSPRPLSTDTQYF TGTGCCAGCAGCCCCCGGCCCCTTAGCACAGATACGCAGTATTTT
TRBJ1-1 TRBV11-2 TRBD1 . CASSLGGRGQGTEAFF TGTGCCAGCAGCTTAGGGGGCAGGGGGCAGGGCACTGAAGCTTTCTTT
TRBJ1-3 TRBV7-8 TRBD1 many CASSLGGQGSLGNTIYF TGTGCCAGCAGCTTAGGGGGACAGGGATCGTTAGGAAACACCATATATTTT
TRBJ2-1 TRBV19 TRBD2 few CASVAGGSYNEQFF TGTGCCAGCGTGGCGGGGGGTTCCTACAATGAGCAGTTCTTC
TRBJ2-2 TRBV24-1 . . CATSSTRTANTGELFF TGTGCCACCAGTTCTACCCGGACAGCGAACACCGGGGAGCTGTTTTTT
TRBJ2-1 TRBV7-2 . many CASSLGPKRSSYNEQFF TGTGCCAGCAGCTTAGGCCCGAAGCGGAGCTCCTACAATGAGCAGTTCTTC
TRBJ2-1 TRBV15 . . CATSRDLSDEQFF TGTGCCACCAGCAGAGATTTATCAGATGAGCAGTTCTTC
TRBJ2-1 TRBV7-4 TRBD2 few CASWASGVYNEQFF TGTGCCAGCTGGGCTAGCGGGGTGTACAATGAGCAGTTCTTC
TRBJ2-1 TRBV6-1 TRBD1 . CASTGTGLNEQFF TGTGCCTCCACCGGGACAGGGCTCAATGAGCAGTTCTTC
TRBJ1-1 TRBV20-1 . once CSARDSGGWVEAFF TGCAGTGCTAGAGATTCCGGAGGGTGGGTTGAAGCTTTCTTT